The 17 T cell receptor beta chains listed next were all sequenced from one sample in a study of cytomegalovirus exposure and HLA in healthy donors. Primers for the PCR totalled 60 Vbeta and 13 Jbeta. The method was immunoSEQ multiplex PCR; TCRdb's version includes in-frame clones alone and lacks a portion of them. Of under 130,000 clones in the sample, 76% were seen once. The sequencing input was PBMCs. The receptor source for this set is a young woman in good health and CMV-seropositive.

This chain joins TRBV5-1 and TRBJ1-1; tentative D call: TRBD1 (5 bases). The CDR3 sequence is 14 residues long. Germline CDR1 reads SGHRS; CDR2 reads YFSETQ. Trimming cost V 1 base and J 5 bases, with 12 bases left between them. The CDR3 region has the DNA TGCGCCAGCAGCTTGTTACAGGCTGGGACTGAAGCTTTCTTT. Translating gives CASSLLQAGTEAFF.

As DNA, the CDR3 is TGTGCCAGCATGGCGACAGGGGATAATACGCAGTATTTT. This gives the protein CASMATGDNTQYF. This chain connects TRBV2 to TRBJ2-3; 8 bases align to TRBD1. CDR1 and CDR2 (germline): SNHLY, FYNNEI. The CDR3 consists of 13 residues. The ends lost 7 bases at V and 7 bases at J; junction bases unmatched: 7.

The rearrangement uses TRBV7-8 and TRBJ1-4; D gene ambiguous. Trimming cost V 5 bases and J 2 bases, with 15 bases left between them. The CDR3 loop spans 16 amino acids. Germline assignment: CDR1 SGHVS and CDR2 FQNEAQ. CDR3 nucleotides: TGTGCCAGCAGCCCAAGCCGGGGAGACACTAATGAAAAACTGTTTTTT. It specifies CASSPSRGDTNEKLFF.

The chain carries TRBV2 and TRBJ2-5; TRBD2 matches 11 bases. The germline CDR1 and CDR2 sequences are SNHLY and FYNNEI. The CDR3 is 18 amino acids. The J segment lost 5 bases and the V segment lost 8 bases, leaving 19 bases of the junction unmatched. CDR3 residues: CASGGGLTSGVGFETQYF. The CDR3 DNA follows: TGTGCCAGCGGGGGGGGCTTGACTAGCGGGGTTGGATTCGAGACCCAGTACTTC.

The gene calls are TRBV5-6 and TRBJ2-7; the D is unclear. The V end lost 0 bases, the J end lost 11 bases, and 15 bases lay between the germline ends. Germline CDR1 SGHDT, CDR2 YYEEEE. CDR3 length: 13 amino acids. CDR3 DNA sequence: TGTGCCAGCAGCTTGGAAGACTCTCTCACGAAGTACTTC. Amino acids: CASSLEDSLTKYF.

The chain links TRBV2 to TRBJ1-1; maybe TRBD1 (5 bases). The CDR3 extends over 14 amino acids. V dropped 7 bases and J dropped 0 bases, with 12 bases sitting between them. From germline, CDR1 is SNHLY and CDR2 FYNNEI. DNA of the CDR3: TGTGCCAGCAAATCATACAGGTTGAACACTGAAGCTTTCTTT. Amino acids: CASKSYRLNTEAFF.

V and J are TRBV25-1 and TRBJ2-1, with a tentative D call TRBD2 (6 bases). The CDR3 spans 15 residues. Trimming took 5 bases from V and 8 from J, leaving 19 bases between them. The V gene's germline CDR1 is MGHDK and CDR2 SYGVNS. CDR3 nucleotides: TGTGCCAGCAGTTCGGAGGCGGGGAGTCAGGATGAGCAGTTCTTC. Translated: CASSSEAGSQDEQFF.

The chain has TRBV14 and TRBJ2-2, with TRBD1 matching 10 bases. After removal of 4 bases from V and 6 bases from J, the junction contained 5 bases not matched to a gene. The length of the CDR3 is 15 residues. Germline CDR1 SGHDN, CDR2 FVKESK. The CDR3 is CASSPGQGFAGELFF. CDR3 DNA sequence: TGTGCCAGCAGCCCGGGACAGGGGTTCGCCGGGGAGCTGTTTTTT.

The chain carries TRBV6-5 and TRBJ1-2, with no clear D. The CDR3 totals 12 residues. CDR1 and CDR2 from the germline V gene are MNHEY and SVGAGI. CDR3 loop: CYGSGVTKCYTF. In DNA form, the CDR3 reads TGTTACGGGAGCGGGGTTACGAAGTGCTACACCTTC.

This CDR3 reads CASSSGQNSRYSPLHF. The DNA of the CDR3 is TGTGCCAGTAGCTCGGGACAGAATAGTCGCTATTCACCCCTCCACTTT. The chain employs TRBV19 and TRBJ1-6, with 7 bases identical to TRBD1. Germline values: CDR1 LNHDA, CDR2 SQIVND (reference sequence). This CDR3 contains 16 residues. The J segment lost 8 bases and the V segment lost 6 bases, leaving 13 bases of the junction unmatched.

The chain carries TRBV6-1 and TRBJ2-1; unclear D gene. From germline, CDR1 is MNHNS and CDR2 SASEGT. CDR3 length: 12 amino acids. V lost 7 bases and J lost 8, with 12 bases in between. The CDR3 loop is CASIGRFDEQFF. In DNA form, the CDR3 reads TGTGCCAGCATTGGCAGGTTCGATGAGCAGTTCTTC.

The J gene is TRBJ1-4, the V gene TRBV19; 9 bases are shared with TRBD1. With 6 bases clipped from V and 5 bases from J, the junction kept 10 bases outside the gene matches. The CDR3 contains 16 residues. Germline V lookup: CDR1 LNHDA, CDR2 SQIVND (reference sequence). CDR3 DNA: TGTGCCAGTAGAACTCCCGGGACAGGGTCGAATGAAAAACTGTTTTTT. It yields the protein CASRTPGTGSNEKLFF.

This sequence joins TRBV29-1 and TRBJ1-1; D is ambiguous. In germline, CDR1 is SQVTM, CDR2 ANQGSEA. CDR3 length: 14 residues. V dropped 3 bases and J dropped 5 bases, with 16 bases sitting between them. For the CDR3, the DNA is TGCAGCGTTGATATGGGCAGGTTCGTGACTGAAGCTTTCTTT. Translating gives CSVDMGRFVTEAFF.

The CDR3: CASSLEGDEQFF. The DNA for the CDR3 is TGCGCCAGCAGCTTGGAAGGGGATGAGCAGTTCTTC. J is TRBJ2-1 and V is TRBV5-1; D possibly corresponds to TRBD1 (5 bases). V gave up 0 bases and J gave up 8 bases, with 6 bases separating them. The CDR3 covers 12 residues. CDR1 SGHRS and CDR2 YFSETQ come from the germline V gene.

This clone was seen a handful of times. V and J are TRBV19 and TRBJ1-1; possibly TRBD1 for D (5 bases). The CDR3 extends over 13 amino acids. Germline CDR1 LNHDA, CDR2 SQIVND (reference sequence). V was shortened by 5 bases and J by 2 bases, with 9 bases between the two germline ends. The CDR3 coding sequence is TGTGCCAGTAGTCTCAGGGATAACACTGAAGCTTTCTTT. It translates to CASSLRDNTEAFF.

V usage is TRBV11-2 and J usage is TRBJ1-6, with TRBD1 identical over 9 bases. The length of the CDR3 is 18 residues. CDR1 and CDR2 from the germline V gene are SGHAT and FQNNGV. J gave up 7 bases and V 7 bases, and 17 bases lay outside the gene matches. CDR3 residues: CASKLSPYRGPKNSPLHF. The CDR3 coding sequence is TGTGCCAGCAAACTTAGTCCCTACAGGGGGCCTAAGAATTCACCCCTCCACTTT. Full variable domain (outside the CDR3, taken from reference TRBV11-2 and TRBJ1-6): EAGVAQSPRYKIIEKRQSVAFWCNPISGHATLYWYQQILGQGPKLLIQFQNNGVVDDSQLPKDRFSAERLKGVDSTLKIQPAKLEDSAVYLCASKLSPYRGPKNSPLHFGNGTRLTVT.

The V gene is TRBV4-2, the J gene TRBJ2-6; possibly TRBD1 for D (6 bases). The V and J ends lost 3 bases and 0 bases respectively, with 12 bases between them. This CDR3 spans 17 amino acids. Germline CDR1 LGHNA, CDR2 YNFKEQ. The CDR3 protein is CASSQYDRNSGANVLTF. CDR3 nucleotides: TGTGCCAGCAGCCAGTATGACAGGAACTCTGGGGCCAACGTCCTGACTTTC.